Listed below are T cell receptor beta chains from one sample, sequenced in a study of blood T cell repertoires in COVID-19. Repertoires were generated with immunoSEQ multiplex PCR, while TCRdb's copy carries only in-frame clones and drops some. The table includes 100,000 to 150,000 clones, about four fifths detected once. Source material: peripheral blood. These receptors all stem from a man aged 55 to 69 with acute or convalescent COVID-19. The CDR3 runs from the conserved cysteine through the conserved F or W.

v_call | cdr3_length | cdr3_aa
TRBV7-9 | 14 | CASSPQGGLYGYTF
TRBV29-1 | 12 | CSVEDGQETQYF
TRBV28 | 17 | CASSSPGLNGGANVLTF
TRBV5-1 | 14 | CASSPTGSTDTQYF
TRBV5-4 | 14 | CASSERQGPYGYTF
TRBV2 | 15 | CASKDKGYSTDTQYF
TRBV6-4 | 14 | CASSGLAGGNEQFF
TRBV2 | 15 | CASSSDRQPGNTIYF
TRBV6-5 | 16 | CASSYEGTRGHNEQFF
TRBV5-1 | 17 | CASSLGFSGTPNTEAFF
TRBV10-2 | 14 | CASSDVRQADTQYF
TRBV3-1/TRBV3-2 | 14 | CASSPDRDTDTQYF
TRBV6-5 | 15 | CASSRAPAGYNEQFF
TRBV18 | 17 | CASSPLGQGTSTDTQYF
TRBV7-9 | 14 | CASSARQGATEAFF
TRBV28 | 15 | CASSLPTSGSHEQFF
TRBV28 | 12 | CASSLRLAEQFF
TRBV2 | 16 | CASKTDRVVMNTEAFF
TRBV10-2 | 16 | CASSESGTSGKETQYF
TRBV2 | 13 | CASSERLLRGYTF
TRBV6-5 | 16 | CASSYSGFSSLYEQYF
TRBV30 | 13 | CAWSRRGLYEQYF
TRBV11-1 | 15 | CASSAGQGAQETQYF
TRBV28 | 15 | CASSHRDRANQPQHF
TRBV7-2 | 13 | CASSFAGGNTQYF
TRBV27 | 12 | CASSPLGYEQYF
TRBV7-2 | 14 | CASSLRRPPGGYTF
TRBV7-9 | 17 | CASTPQTGTVNTGELFF
TRBV5-1 | 18 | CASSLKGQGVVNTGELFF
TRBV27 | 17 | CASSPPLGGSAYNEQFF
TRBV5-1 | 15 | CASSSNGGVWEKLFF
TRBV2 | 17 | CASSALLASRRRDEQYF
TRBV19 | 15 | CASSIIGQGDNEQFF
TRBV19 | 15 | CASSISSGRVETQYF
TRBV18 | 15 | CASSPRTGDGEKLFF
TRBV28 | 13 | CASSAGRGTEAFF
TRBV15 | 14 | CATRDGGASYEQYF
TRBV12-3/TRBV12-4 | 13 | CASSSRNTGELFF
TRBV4-1 | 13 | CASSPPRAHGYTF
TRBV10-1 | 14 | CASSPGTESYEQYF
TRBV27 | 18 | CASSSQGAPADDTGELFF
TRBV5-8 | 12 | CASSLRGYEQYF
TRBV6-2/TRBV6-3 | 15 | CASSYSISGNNEQFF
TRBV19 | 16 | CASSTKRGPTYNEQFF
TRBV5-1 | 18 | CASRLTGTSGRAGDTQYF
TRBV7-3 | 14 | CASSPGGMNTEAFF
TRBV6-5 | 15 | CASSLQGAANTEAFF
TRBV7-9 | 14 | CASSPDSYNEKLFF
TRBV18 | 16 | CASSPGLVANTGELFF